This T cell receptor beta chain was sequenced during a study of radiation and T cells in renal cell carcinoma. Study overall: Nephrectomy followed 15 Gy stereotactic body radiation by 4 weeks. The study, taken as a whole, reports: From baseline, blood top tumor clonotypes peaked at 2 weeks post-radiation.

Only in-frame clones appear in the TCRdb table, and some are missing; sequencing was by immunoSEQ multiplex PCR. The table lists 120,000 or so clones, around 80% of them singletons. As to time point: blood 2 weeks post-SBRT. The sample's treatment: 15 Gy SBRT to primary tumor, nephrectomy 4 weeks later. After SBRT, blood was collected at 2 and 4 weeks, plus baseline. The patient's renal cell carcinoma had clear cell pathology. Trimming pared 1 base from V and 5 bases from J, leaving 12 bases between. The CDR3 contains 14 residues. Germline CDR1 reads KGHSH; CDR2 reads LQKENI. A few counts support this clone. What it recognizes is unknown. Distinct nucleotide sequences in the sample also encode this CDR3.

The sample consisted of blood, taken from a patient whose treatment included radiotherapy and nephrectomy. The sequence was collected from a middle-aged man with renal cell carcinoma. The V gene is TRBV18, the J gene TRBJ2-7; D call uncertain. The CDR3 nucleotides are TGTGCCAGCTCACCACGTGAGGAAAGCCACGAGCAGTACTTC. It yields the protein CASSPREESHEQYF.